The 29 T cell receptor beta chains listed next were all sequenced from one sample in a study of cytomegalovirus exposure and HLA in healthy donors. 60 Vbeta and 13 Jbeta primers were used in PCR. Clones were sequenced by immunoSEQ multiplex PCR, and TCRdb holds only the in-frame ones, with some missing. This sample has 100,000 to 150,000 clones, with roughly a tenth found just once. Input material: PBMCs. The receptors shown here come from a woman younger than 30 in good health and CMV-seropositive.

The J gene is TRBJ2-7, the V gene TRBV30; TRBD1 agrees at 11 bases. In germline, CDR1 is GTSNPN, CDR2 SVGIG (reference sequence). The CDR3 totals 14 residues. V lost 4 bases to trimming and J lost 6 bases; unmatched junction nucleotides: 8. This CDR3 is CAWNWGQGVGEQYF. The CDR3 bases are TGTGCCTGGAACTGGGGACAGGGGGTAGGCGAGCAGTACTTC.

This clone was detected only a few times. The rearrangement joins TRBV13 to TRBJ2-2; tentative D call: TRBD1 (5 bases). CDR1 and CDR2 from the germline V gene are PRHDT and FYEKMQ (reference sequence). Trimming took 3 bases from V and 6 from J, leaving 8 bases between them. The CDR3 has 13 residues. CDR3 DNA: TGTGCCAGCAGCTTCTGGGGCGCCGGGGAGCTGTTTTTT. This sequence encodes CASSFWGAGELFF.

The chain has TRBV25-1 and TRBJ2-1; D unresolved. V lost 0 bases and J lost 15, with 15 bases in between. Germline lookup yields CDR1 MGHDK and CDR2 SYGVNS. The CDR3 spans 13 residues. The CDR3 DNA sequence: TGTGCCAGCAGTGAATATGGGCCAGCCCCCGGGTTCTTC. Amino acid sequence: CASSEYGPAPGFF. The full variable domain, completed using reference TRBV25-1 and TRBJ2-1, is EADIYQTPRYLVIGTGKKITLECSQTMGHDKMYWYQQDPGMELHLIHYSYGVNSTEKGDLSSESTVSRIRTEHFPLTLESARPSHTSQYLCASSEYGPAPGFFGPGTRLTVL.

This clone has only a few counts. DNA of the CDR3: TGCAGTGCCCGGCGCTCCAGAGGGCAGTTCTTC. This encodes CSARRSRGQFF. This sequence joins TRBV20-1 and TRBJ2-1; no reliable D call. The V gene's germline CDR1 is DFQATT and CDR2 SNEGSKA (reference sequence). V was shortened by 6 bases and J by 12 bases, with 15 bases between the two germline ends. This CDR3 is built from 11 residues.

A few counts support this clone. J is TRBJ2-3 and V is TRBV29-1, with TRBD2 matching 8 bases. Unmatched junction bases numbered 21, after V lost 6 bases and J lost 1 base. CDR3 length: 19 amino acids. The germline CDR1 and CDR2 sequences are SQVTM and ANQGSEA. This CDR3 is CSVNAGRADPAVCTDTQYF. For the CDR3, the DNA is TGCAGCGTAAACGCCGGGAGGGCCGATCCGGCGGTTTGCACAGATACGCAGTATTTT.

The chain links TRBV14 to TRBJ2-3; D is unclear. The ends were cut back, 0 bases at V and 5 bases at J, with 6 bases in the middle. Per germline, CDR1 SGHDN and CDR2 FVKESK. There are 13 residues in the CDR3. CDR3 sequence (DNA): TGTGCCAGCAGCCAAGAACTCTTAGATACGCAGTATTTT. It encodes CASSQELLDTQYF.

This sequence joins TRBV27 and TRBJ2-7; TRBD2 aligns across 10 bases. V gave up 7 bases and J gave up 4 bases; unmatched junction bases: 7. The CDR3 consists of 14 residues. Germline lookup yields CDR1 MNHEY and CDR2 SMNVEV (reference sequence). The CDR3 nucleotides read TGTGCCAGCATTCAAACTAGCGGGGTTTACGAGCAGTACTTC. It is translated as CASIQTSGVYEQYF.

The CDR3 DNA reads TGTGCCAGTCGAAAGTGGGGCGGAGAGACCCAGTACTTC. Amino acids: CASRKWGGETQYF. V is TRBV19 and J is TRBJ2-5; a possible D gene is TRBD1 (5 bases). Germline values: CDR1 LNHDA, CDR2 SQIVND (reference sequence). Trimming removed 8 bases from V and 4 bases from J, with 14 bases in between. The CDR3 is 13 residues long.

This clone was detected only a few times. Other DNA sequences in this sample translate to the same CDR3. The V gene is TRBV27, the J gene TRBJ2-1, with D possibly matching TRBD1 (6 bases). This CDR3 spans 15 amino acids. Trimming stripped 5 bases from V and 0 bases from J, with 11 bases between. Germline V CDR1 and CDR2: MNHEY, SMNVEV (reference sequence). The CDR3 here is CASSLGGSSYNEQFF. The CDR3 DNA is TGTGCCAGCAGTCTAGGGGGAAGCTCCTACAATGAGCAGTTCTTC.

This clone was seen a handful of times. The rearrangement joins TRBV7-8 to TRBJ2-3, with TRBD2 matching over 9 bases. This CDR3 comprises 14 residues. Germline-derived CDR1 and CDR2 are SGHVS and FQNEAQ. Trimming took 3 bases from V and 6 from J; bases not matched to a gene: 4. CDR3: CASSLGLAVDTQYF. CDR3 DNA: TGTGCCAGCAGCTTGGGACTAGCTGTGGATACGCAGTATTTT. The entire variable domain, with the rest obtained from reference TRBV7-8 and TRBJ2-3, is as follows: GAGVSQSPRYKVAKRGQDVALRCDPISGHVSLFWYQQALGQGPEFLTYFQNEAQLDKSGLPSDRFFAERPEGSVSTLKIQRTQQEDSAVYLCASSLGLAVDTQYFGPGTRLTVL.

This clone was counted between two and nine times. V usage is TRBV29-1 and J usage is TRBJ2-7, with 10 bases aligning to TRBD1. This CDR3 comprises 15 residues. The J segment lost 8 bases and the V segment lost 4 bases, leaving 14 bases of the junction unmatched. Germline values: CDR1 SQVTM, CDR2 ANQGSEA. This CDR3 is CSVATSGTGDIKQYF. The DNA for the CDR3 is TGCAGCGTTGCCACATCCGGGACAGGGGACATCAAGCAGTACTTC.

This chain's CDR3 is CASSQLRVLTGELFF. CDR3 nucleotide sequence: TGCGCCAGCAGCCAACTCAGGGTGTTAACCGGGGAGCTGTTTTTT. The chain recombines TRBV4-1 with TRBJ2-2; tentatively, D is TRBD1 (5 bases). From germline, CDR1 is MGHRA and CDR2 YSYEKL. The ends were cut back, 2 bases at V and 5 bases at J, with 12 bases in the middle. The CDR3 is made up of 15 amino acids.

Only a few counts were recorded for this clone. CDR3 in DNA: TGCGCCAGCAGCCTTGGACTAGCGGGACCGATCACAGATACGCAGTATTTT. It encodes CASSLGLAGPITDTQYF. This chain links TRBV4-1 with TRBJ2-3; 12 bases fit TRBD2. This CDR3 is 17 amino acids long. Germline assignment: CDR1 MGHRA and CDR2 YSYEKL. Trimming removed 4 bases from V and 2 bases from J; junction bases left unmatched: 7.

As regards this clone: Within the sample, other DNA sequences also encode this same CDR3. The chain combines TRBV7-9 with TRBJ1-3; no reliable D call. CDR1 and CDR2 (germline): SEHNR, FQNEAQ (reference sequence). Trimming pared 1 base from V and 4 bases from J, leaving 5 bases between. This CDR3 spans 13 amino acids. The CDR3 DNA reads as TGTGCCAGCAGCTTAGAAACAGGAAACACCATATATTTT. Translation gives CASSLETGNTIYF.

This clone was observed a handful of times. The chain carries TRBV18 and TRBJ2-7; a weak D match, TRBD1 (5 bases). Germline V gene data show CDR1 as KGHSH and CDR2 as LQKENI. There are 15 residues in the CDR3. The V end lost 3 bases, the J end lost 2 bases, and 14 bases lay between the germline ends. CDR3 protein: CASSPSQALTYEQYF. The CDR3 region has the DNA TGTGCCAGCTCACCCTCACAGGCCCTCACCTACGAGCAGTACTTC.

V usage is TRBV30 and J usage is TRBJ2-7, with D tentatively TRBD2 (6 bases). This CDR3 has 13 amino acids. Trimming took off 5 bases at V and 5 bases at J, with 16 bases between the two ends. Germline CDR1 is GTSNPN and CDR2 is SVGIG (reference sequence). CDR3 DNA sequence: TGTGCCTGGGGCGGGAAAGGGTGGGACGAGCAGTACTTC. Protein: CAWGGKGWDEQYF.

The chain is built from TRBV6-5 and TRBJ2-2; D may be TRBD1 (5 bases). Germline lookup yields CDR1 MNHEY and CDR2 SVGAGI. CDR3 size: 16 residues. The V and J ends lost 3 bases and 6 bases respectively, with 17 bases between them. The CDR3 DNA reads as TGTGCCAGCAGTTATGGGTCAGGGTCGTCTTCCGGGGAGCTGTTTTTT. It codes for CASSYGSGSSSGELFF.

The chain is built from TRBV11-3 and TRBJ1-2; unclear D gene. The CDR3 is made up of 13 amino acids. Per germline, CDR1 SGHNT and CDR2 YENEEA. V was trimmed by 8 bases and J by 8 bases, leaving 18 bases between them. CDR3 nucleotide sequence: TGTGCCAGCCCCCACCAGCGGCTGGAAGGCTACACCTTC. Amino acid sequence: CASPHQRLEGYTF.

A few counts support this clone. The rearrangement links TRBV5-1 to TRBJ1-4, with D uncertain. V was clipped by 4 bases and J by 8 bases, with 18 bases between them. Germline CDR1 SGHRS, CDR2 YFSETQ. CDR3 length equals 15 residues. This CDR3 is CASSLRGIGEEKLFF. For the CDR3, the DNA is TGCGCCAGCAGCCTACGAGGGATTGGTGAGGAAAAACTGTTTTTT.

This clone was observed a few times. V usage is TRBV30 and J usage is TRBJ1-1, with D perhaps matching TRBD1 (5 bases). CDR1 is GTSNPN and CDR2 is SVGIG in the germline V gene (reference sequence). The ends were cut back, 0 bases at V and 1 base at J, with 18 bases in the middle. The CDR3 length is 17 residues. Written as DNA, the CDR3 is TGTGCCTGGAGTGTACTTGGGAGGGGAAATCCGAACACTGAAGCTTTCTTT. The encoded protein is CAWSVLGRGNPNTEAFF. Filled out from reference TRBV30 and TRBJ1-1, the complete variable domain reads SQTIHQWPATLVQPVGSPLSLECTVEGTSNPNLYWYRQAAGRGLQLLFYSVGIGQISSEVPQNLSASRPQDRQFILSSKKLLLSDSGFYLCAWSVLGRGNPNTEAFFGQGTRLTVV.

The V and J genes are TRBV21-1 and TRBJ1-1; whether TRBD1, the table's D call, matches the DNA was not checked. TRBV21-1 is tagged as a pseudogene. This CDR3 spans 16 amino acids. The CDR3 DNA sequence: TGTGCCGTTCACCGGGACAGGGCTCCCTCGAACACTGAAGCTTTCTTT. Translation gives CAVHRDRAPSNTEAFF.

This clone was observed a few times. The chain couples TRBV6-1 to TRBJ1-1; possible D gene TRBD1, 5 bases. The germline gives CDR1 MNHNS, CDR2 SASEGT. This CDR3 is 17 amino acids long. V was trimmed by 1 base and J by 0 bases, leaving 15 bases between them. CDR3 sequence (DNA): TGTGCCAGCAGTGAAGTAGGGGTTTCTCACCTGAACACTGAAGCTTTCTTT. This sequence encodes CASSEVGVSHLNTEAFF.

This clone was detected only a few times. The chain employs TRBV5-8 and TRBJ2-3, with D possibly being TRBD2 (6 bases). CDR3 length equals 14 residues. V gave up 4 bases and J gave up 5 bases, with 14 bases separating them. Germline values: CDR1 SGHTS, CDR2 YDEGEE. CDR3 DNA sequence: TGTGCCAGCAGCCCGGGACTTGAGGGAGATACGCAGTATTTT. Translated: CASSPGLEGDTQYF.

This clone was seen a handful of times. V usage is TRBV27 and J usage is TRBJ2-2; the D gene is possibly TRBD2 (6 bases). V lost 3 bases, J lost 4 bases, and 18 bases lay in between. The CDR3 consists of 17 residues. Germline loops: CDR1 MNHEY, CDR2 SMNVEV (reference sequence). CDR3 sequence (DNA): TGTGCCAGCAGTTTGGTTTCGTGGAGGGCCCTCACCGGGGAGCTGTTTTTT. As protein: CASSLVSWRALTGELFF.

The chain has TRBV6-5 and TRBJ2-1; maybe TRBD1 (7 bases). Germline V gene lookup returns CDR1 MNHEY and CDR2 SVGAGI. V was cut by 7 bases and J by 5 bases, with 18 bases left in between. The CDR3 has 15 amino acids. The CDR3 region is CASTEGARGNNEQFF. DNA of the CDR3: TGTGCCAGCACAGAGGGGGCCCGCGGGAACAATGAGCAGTTCTTC.

The V call is TRBV30, the J call TRBJ2-1; no clear D gene. Per germline, CDR1 GTSNPN and CDR2 SVGIG (reference sequence). V lost 2 bases and J lost 7, with 3 bases in between. CDR3 length equals 10 residues. The CDR3 DNA is TGTGCCTGGAGTTCTAATGAGCAGTTCTTC. Translation gives CAWSSNEQFF.

This clone was counted between two and nine times. Written as DNA, the CDR3 is TGTGCCAGCATCATCGGGACAGAGCCCTACGAGCAGTACTTC. It specifies CASIIGTEPYEQYF. This chain uses TRBV7-9 with TRBJ2-7; TRBD1 matches 7 bases. The CDR3 extends over 14 amino acids. The trim removed 7 bases at V and 2 bases at J, leaving 8 bases unmatched. The germline V gene encodes CDR1 SEHNR and CDR2 FQNEAQ (reference sequence).

This clone was counted only a few times. The rearrangement links TRBV2 to TRBJ1-2; D is unresolved. The CDR3 has 10 amino acids. With 11 bases removed from V and 5 bases from J, the gap between germline ends came to 9 bases. Germline V lookup: CDR1 SNHLY, CDR2 FYNNEI. DNA for the CDR3: TGTGCCGGTCAGAGGTATGGCTACACCTTC. Its translation: CAGQRYGYTF.

The chain carries TRBV29-1 and TRBJ1-2, with D possibly being TRBD1 (6 bases). Germline CDR1 SQVTM, CDR2 ANQGSEA. V lost 3 bases to trimming and J lost 2 bases, with 10 bases between them. The CDR3 totals 13 residues. The DNA of the CDR3 is TGCAGCGTTGAGGGGCAGGGGAACTATGGCTACACCTTC. Protein sequence: CSVEGQGNYGYTF.